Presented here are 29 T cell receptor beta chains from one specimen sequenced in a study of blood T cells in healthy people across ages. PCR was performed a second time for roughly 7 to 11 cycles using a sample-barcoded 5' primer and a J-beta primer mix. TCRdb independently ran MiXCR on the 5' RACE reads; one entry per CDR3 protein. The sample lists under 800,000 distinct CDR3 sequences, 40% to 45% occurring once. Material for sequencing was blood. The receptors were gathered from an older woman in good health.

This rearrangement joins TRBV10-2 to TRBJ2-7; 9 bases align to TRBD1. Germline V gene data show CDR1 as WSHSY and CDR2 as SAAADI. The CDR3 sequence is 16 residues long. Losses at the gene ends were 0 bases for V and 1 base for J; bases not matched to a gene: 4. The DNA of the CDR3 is TGCGCCAGCAGTGAGTCGGCCGGGACAGGGTCCTACGAGCAGTACTTC. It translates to CASSESAGTGSYEQYF.

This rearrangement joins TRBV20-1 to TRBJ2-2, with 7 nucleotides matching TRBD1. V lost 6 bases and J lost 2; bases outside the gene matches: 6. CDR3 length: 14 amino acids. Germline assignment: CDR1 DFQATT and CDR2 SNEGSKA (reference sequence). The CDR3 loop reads CSAYRTGNTGELFF. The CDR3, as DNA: TGCAGTGCATACAGGACAGGAAACACCGGGGAGCTGTTTTTT.

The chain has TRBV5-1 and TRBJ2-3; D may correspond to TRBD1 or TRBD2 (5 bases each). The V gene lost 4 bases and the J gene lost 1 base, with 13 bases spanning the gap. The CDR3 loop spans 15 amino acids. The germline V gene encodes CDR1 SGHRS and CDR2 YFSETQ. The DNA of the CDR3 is TGCGCCAGCAGCGGGGACGGGTCGGGCACAGATACGCAGTATTTT. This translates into CASSGDGSGTDTQYF.

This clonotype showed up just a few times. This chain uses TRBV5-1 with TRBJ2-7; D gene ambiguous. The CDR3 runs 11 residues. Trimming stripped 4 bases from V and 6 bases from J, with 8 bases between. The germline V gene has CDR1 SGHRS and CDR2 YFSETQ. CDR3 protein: CASSPGLEQYF. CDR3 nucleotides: TGCGCCAGCAGCCCAGGCCTCGAGCAGTACTTC.

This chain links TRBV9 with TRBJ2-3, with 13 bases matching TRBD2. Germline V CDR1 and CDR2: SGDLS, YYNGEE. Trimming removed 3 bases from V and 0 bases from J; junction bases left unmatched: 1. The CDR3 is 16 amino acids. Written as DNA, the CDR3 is TGTGCCAGCAGCGGACTAGCGGGGGGCAGCACAGATACGCAGTATTTT. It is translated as CASSGLAGGSTDTQYF.

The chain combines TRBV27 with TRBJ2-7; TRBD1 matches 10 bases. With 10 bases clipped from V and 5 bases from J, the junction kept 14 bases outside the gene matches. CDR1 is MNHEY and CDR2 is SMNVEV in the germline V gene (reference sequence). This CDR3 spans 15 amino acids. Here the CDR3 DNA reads TGTGCCACCCGAACGCCGGGACAGGGGTTAAACGAGCAGTACTTC. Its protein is CATRTPGQGLNEQYF.

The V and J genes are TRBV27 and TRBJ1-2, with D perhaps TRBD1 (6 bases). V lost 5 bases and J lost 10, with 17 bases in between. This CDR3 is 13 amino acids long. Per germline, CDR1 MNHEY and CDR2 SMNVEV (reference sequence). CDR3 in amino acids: CASSVWGQADYTF. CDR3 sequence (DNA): TGTGCCAGCAGTGTATGGGGACAAGCCGACTACACCTTC.

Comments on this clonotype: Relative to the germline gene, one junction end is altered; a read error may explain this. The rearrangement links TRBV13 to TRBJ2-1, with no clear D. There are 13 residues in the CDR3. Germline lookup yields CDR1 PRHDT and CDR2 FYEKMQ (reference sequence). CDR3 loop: CASSVGRTREQFF. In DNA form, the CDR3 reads TGTGCCAGCAGCGTAGGCAGGACCCGGGAGCAGTTCTTC.

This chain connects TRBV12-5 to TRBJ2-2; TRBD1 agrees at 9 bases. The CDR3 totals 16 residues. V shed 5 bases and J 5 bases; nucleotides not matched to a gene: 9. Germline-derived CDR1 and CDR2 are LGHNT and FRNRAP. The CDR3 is CASGPIGTGSTGELFF. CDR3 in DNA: TGTGCTAGTGGTCCGATCGGGACAGGGTCTACCGGGGAGCTGTTTTTT.

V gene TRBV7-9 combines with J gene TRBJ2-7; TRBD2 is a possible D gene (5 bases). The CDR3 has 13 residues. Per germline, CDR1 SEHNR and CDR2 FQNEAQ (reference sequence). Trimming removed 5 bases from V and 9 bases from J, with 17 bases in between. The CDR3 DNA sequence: TGTGCCAGCAGCACGACACAGCGGTCCCGGCAGTACTTC. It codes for CASSTTQRSRQYF.

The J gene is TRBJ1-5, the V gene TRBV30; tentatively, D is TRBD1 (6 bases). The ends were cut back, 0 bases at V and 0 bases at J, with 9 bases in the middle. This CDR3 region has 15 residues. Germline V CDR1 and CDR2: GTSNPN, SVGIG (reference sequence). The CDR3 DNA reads TGTGCCTGGAGTGTAGGGGGTCATAGCAATCAGCCCCAGCATTTT. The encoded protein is CAWSVGGHSNQPQHF.

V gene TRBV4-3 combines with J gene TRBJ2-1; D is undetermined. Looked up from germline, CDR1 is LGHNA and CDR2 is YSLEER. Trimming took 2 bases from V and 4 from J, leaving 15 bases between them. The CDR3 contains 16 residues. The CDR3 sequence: CASSQTLVGWYNEQFF. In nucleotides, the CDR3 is TGCGCCAGCAGCCAAACTCTAGTGGGTTGGTACAATGAGCAGTTCTTC.

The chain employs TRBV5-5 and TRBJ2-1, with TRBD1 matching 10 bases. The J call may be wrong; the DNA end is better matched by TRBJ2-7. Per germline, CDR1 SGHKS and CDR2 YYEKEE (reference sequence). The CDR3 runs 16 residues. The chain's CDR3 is CASSSPGGQGIYEQYF. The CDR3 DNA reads TGTGCCAGCAGCTCGCCTGGGGGACAGGGGATCTACGAGCAGTACTTC.

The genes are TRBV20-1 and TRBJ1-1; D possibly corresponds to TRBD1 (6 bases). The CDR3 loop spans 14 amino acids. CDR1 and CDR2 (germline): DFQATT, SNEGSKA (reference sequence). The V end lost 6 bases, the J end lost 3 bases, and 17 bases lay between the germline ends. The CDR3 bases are TGCAGTGCAGAGATGGGGGGCTGGGACACTGAAGCTTTCTTT. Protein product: CSAEMGGWDTEAFF.

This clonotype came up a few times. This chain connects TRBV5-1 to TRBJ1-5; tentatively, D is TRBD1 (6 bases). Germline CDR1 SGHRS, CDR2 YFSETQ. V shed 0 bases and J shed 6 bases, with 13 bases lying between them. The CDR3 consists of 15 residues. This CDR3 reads CASSLGGTRGQPQHF. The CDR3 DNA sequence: TGCGCCAGCAGCTTGGGAGGGACACGGGGTCAGCCCCAGCATTTT.

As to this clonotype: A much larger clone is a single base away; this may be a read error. In nucleotides, the CDR3 is TGCAGCGTTGCAGGGGATGGGGCCAACGTCCGGACTTTC. Amino acids: CSVAGDGANVRTF. The chain couples TRBV29-1 to TRBJ2-6; perhaps TRBD1 as D (6 bases). CDR1 is SQVTM, CDR2 ANQGSEA, per germline. CDR3 length: 13 residues.

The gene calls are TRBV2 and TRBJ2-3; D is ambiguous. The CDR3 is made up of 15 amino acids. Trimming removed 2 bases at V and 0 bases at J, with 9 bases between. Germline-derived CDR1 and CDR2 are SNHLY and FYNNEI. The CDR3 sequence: CASSERIQSTDTQYF. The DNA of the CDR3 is TGTGCCAGCAGTGAAAGGATACAAAGCACAGATACGCAGTATTTT.

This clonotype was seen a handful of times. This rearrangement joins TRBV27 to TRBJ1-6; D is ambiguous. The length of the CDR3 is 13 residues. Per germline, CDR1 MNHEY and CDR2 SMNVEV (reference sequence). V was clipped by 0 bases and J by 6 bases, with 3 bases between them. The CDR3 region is CASSLSINSPLHF. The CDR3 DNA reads TGTGCCAGCAGTTTATCTATTAATTCACCCCTCCACTTT.

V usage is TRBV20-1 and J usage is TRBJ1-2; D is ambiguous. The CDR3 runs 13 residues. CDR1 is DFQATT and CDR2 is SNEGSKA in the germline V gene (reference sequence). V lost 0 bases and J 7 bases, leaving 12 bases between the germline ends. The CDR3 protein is CSARDTQASGYTF. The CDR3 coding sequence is TGCAGTGCTAGAGATACCCAGGCTAGTGGCTACACCTTC.

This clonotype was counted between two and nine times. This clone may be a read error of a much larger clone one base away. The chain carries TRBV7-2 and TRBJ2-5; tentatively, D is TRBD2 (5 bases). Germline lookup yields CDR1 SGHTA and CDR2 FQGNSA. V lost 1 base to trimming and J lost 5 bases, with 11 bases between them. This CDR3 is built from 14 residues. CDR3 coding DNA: TGTGCCAGCAGCTTAGTTAAGGGCGGGGAGACCCAGTACTTC. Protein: CASSLVKGGETQYF.

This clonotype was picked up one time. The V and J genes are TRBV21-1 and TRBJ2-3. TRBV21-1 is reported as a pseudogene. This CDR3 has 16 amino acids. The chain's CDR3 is CASSRGQASSTDTQYF. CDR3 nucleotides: TGTGCCAGCAGCAGAGGCCAGGCCTCTAGCACAGATACGCAGTATTTT.

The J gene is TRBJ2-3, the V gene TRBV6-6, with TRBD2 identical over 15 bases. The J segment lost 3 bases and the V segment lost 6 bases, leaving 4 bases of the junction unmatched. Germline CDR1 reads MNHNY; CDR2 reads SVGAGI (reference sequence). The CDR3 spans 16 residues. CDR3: CASRPGLAGGTDTQYF. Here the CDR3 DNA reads TGTGCCAGCAGACCCGGACTAGCGGGAGGGACAGATACGCAGTATTTT.

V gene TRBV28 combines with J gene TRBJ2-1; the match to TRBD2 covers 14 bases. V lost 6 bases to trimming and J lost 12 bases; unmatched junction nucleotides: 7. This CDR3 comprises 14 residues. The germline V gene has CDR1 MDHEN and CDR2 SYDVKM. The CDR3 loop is CASSPGTSGSGQFF. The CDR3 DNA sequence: TGTGCCAGCAGCCCCGGGACTAGCGGGAGTGGGCAGTTCTTC.

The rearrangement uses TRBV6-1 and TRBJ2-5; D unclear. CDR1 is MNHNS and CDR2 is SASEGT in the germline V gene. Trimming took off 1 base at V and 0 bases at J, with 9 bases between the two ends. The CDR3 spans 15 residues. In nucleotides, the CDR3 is TGTGCCAGCAGTGAAGGTCGGGTTTACCAAGAGACCCAGTACTTC. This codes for CASSEGRVYQETQYF.

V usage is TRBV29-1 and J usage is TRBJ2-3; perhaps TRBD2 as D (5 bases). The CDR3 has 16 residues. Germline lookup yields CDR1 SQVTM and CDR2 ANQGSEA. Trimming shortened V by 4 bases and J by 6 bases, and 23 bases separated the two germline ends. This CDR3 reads CSVVSEILLGSDTQYF. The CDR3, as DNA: TGCAGCGTTGTTTCCGAGATTTTACTAGGTAGTGATACGCAGTATTTT.

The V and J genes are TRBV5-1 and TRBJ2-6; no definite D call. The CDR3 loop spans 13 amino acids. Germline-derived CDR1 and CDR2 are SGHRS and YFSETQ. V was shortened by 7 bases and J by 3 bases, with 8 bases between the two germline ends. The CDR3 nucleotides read TGCGCCAGCTCTGCGGATGGGGCCAACGTCCTGACTTTC. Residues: CASSADGANVLTF.

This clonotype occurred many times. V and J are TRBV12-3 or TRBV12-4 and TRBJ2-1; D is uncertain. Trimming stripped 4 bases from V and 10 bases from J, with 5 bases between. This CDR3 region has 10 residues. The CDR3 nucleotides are TGTGCCAGCAGTTCCGGCGAGCAGTTCTTC. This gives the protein CASSSGEQFF.

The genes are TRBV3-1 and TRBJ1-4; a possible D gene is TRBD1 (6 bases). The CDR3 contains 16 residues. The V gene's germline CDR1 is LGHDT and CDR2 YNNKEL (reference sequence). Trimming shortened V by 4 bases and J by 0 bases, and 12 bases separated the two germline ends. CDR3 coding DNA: TGTGCCAGCAGCCCCGGGGGGGCAACAACTAATGAAAAACTGTTTTTT. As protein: CASSPGGATTNEKLFF.

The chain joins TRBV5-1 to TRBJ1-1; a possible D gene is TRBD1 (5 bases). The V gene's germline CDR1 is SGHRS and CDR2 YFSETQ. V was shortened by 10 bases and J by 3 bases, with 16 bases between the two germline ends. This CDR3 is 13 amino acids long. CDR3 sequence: CASAPGGYTEAFF. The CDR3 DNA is TGCGCCTCGGCCCCTGGGGGGTACACTGAAGCTTTCTTT.